This T cell receptor beta chain came from a study of blood T cells in healthy people across ages. Combining a sample-barcoded 5' primer with a J-beta primer mix, a second PCR ran for 7 to 11 cycles. TCRdb re-derived calls from the 5' RACE reads in MiXCR, one entry per CDR3 protein. The repertoire holds fewer than 1.5 million distinct CDR3 sequences, around 39% seen once, with roughly 7.9% in the top ten. A remark on this clonotype: Its antigen is not known.

Whole-study results and caveats: Shifts in expanded clonotypes may have been confounded by donor CMV status, which was unknown. More naive CD4+ cells and higher diversity were found in long-lived than in aged donors.

Every donor gave approximately 10 milliliters of peripheral blood. The specimen was blood. The clonotype was recovered from a woman aged 18-35 years in good health.

The CDR3 reads CASIHSGSSYNEQFF. The DNA of the CDR3 is TGTGCCAGCATCCATAGCGGCAGCTCCTACAATGAGCAGTTCTTC. The chain uses TRBV12-3 or TRBV12-4 and TRBJ2-1; D possibly corresponds to TRBD2 (6 bases). V was pared by 7 bases and J by 0 bases, with 13 bases between. This CDR3 spans 15 amino acids.